This T cell receptor beta chain was sequenced during a study of Ad26.COV2.S vaccination and SARS-CoV-2 variants. Study-wide points: Total T cell responses, in the TCR breadth and depth analyses, may have been underestimated.

With respect to this clone: Its antigen is unidentified.

Data came from immunoSEQ multiplex PCR; TCRdb stores just in-frame clones and leaves some out. The repertoire holds about 440,000 clones, with around nine tenths as singletons. The CDR3 has 15 residues. Germline loops: CDR1 LNHNV, CDR2 YYDKDF (reference sequence). Trimming cost V 1 base and J 3 bases; bases outside gene matches: 2. Treatment in this sample: around 19 received Ad26.COV2.S at low or high dose, single or two shots; a few received placebo; per-sample allocation not given. The samples were gathered on day 63 after the first injection of vaccine or placebo. SARS-CoV-2 spike from the Wuhan strain was encoded by the vaccine, an Ad26 vector.

The chain uses TRBV15 and TRBJ2-2, with 7 nucleotides matching TRBD1. The source is a person aged 18-60 years who received the Ad26.COV2.S COVID-19 vaccine or a placebo. The sequences come from peripheral blood, collected in a trial of Ad26.COV2.S vaccine versus placebo. The CDR3: CATSRGQGYTGELFF. In nucleotides, the CDR3 is TGTGCCACCAGCAGAGGACAGGGATACACCGGGGAGCTGTTTTTT. The whole variable domain, filled in from reference TRBV15 and TRBJ2-2, reads DAMVIQNPRYQVTQFGKPVTLSCSQTLNHNVMYWYQQKSSQAPKLLFHYYDKDFNNEADTPDNFQSRRPNTSFCFLDIRSPGLGDTAMYLCATSRGQGYTGELFFGEGSRLTVL.